This TCR beta chain comes out of a study of T cell changes during pregnancy in multiple sclerosis. This clone has a single count. CDR1 and CDR2 from the germline V gene are MNHEY and SMNVEV (reference sequence). The V and J ends lost 7 bases and 1 base respectively, with 10 bases between them. This CDR3 region has 13 residues. Measured with immunoSEQ multiplex PCR; TCRdb has only the in-frame clones, and not every one. This table holds tens of thousands of clones, around 89% found once. The TCR originated in a female donor with multiple sclerosis, enrolled in a pregnancy study. V usage is TRBV27 and J usage is TRBJ1-1, with D possibly being TRBD1 (6 bases). The source material was CD8+ T cells from peripheral blood mononuclear cells, sampled in the first trimester of pregnancy. The CDR3 DNA reads as TGTGCCAGCAAATACAGGGAGAACACTGAAGCTTTCTTT. It codes for CASKYRENTEAFF.